The rows below give T cell receptor beta chains drawn from one sample of a study of T cell repertoires in cytomegalovirus infection. TCRdb used MiXCR to reprocess the reads, holding one entry per CDR3 protein. Of 480,000 or so distinct CDR3 sequences in the sample, about 11% were seen once. Material for sequencing was PBMCs. These TCRs come from a human donor in good health (CMV status not recorded). Some clones in this sample may be carry-over from other donors' samples. Each CDR3 is given with its conserved first and last residue. A D gene is named only where the DNA matches it firmly. The size of a clone is reported for some rows only, either as once, few or many, or as a class for expanded clones.

TRBV20-1,TRBJ2-3,TRBD2,-,CSAKASGTVGTQYF,TGCAGTGCTAAGGCTAGCGGGACGGTGGGTACGCAGTATTTT
TRBV30,TRBJ2-3,-,-,CAWGRIADTQYF,TGTGCCTGGGGCCGAATTGCAGATACGCAGTATTTT
TRBV19,TRBJ1-4,-,many,CASSHQGGELDEKLFF,TGTGCCAGTAGCCACCAAGGAGGGGAATTGGATGAAAAACTGTTTTTT
TRBV4-2,TRBJ2-3,TRBD2,-,CASSRSGLAGADTQYF,TGTGCCAGCAGCCGGTCGGGACTAGCGGGAGCAGATACGCAGTATTTT
TRBV7-3,TRBJ2-1,TRBD1,many,CASSPTLTGAVFQFF,TGTGCCAGCAGCCCCACCCTGACAGGGGCGGTATTTCAGTTCTTC
TRBV5-4,TRBJ2-5,TRBD2,many,CASSTGLAGETQYF,TGTGCCAGCAGCACGGGACTAGCTGGGGAGACCCAGTACTTC
TRBV7-2,TRBJ2-3,TRBD1,many,CASSSGTVSSTDTQYF,TGTGCCAGCAGCTCCGGGACAGTTTCTAGCACAGATACGCAGTATTTT
TRBV7-6,TRBJ1-5,-,many,CASSTPPGSQREQPQHF,TGTGCCAGCAGCACTCCTCCGGGGTCGCAGAGGGAGCAGCCCCAGCATTTT
TRBV29-1,TRBJ1-5,-,-,CSVTLDGRNQPQHF,TGCAGCGTTACGTTGGACGGCCGTAATCAGCCCCAGCATTTT
TRBV20-1,TRBJ1-2,-,many,CSAGEGYTF,TGCAGTGCGGGGGAGGGGTACACCTTC
TRBV6-8,TRBJ2-5,TRBD1,few,CASSSGGQGTETQYF,TGTGCCAGCAGTTCCGGAGGACAGGGAACGGAGACCCAGTACTTC
TRBV19,TRBJ2-2,TRBD1,many,CASSIGQGNTGELFF,TGTGCCAGTAGTATCGGACAGGGAAACACCGGGGAGCTGTTTTTT
TRBV7-3,TRBJ2-1,-,many,CASSPTAGPYNEQFF,TGTGCCAGCAGCCCTACCGCTGGGCCCTACAATGAGCAGTTCTTC
TRBV18,TRBJ2-7,-,many,CASSPSISPHEQYF,TGTGCCAGCTCACCCTCAATTTCACCTCACGAGCAGTACTTC
TRBV29-1,TRBJ2-3,-,few,CSVVGAGVLDTQYF,TGCAGCGTTGTGGGGGCAGGGGTTCTAGATACGCAGTATTTT
TRBV7-2,TRBJ2-7,TRBD2,many,CASSLVIGLAGTYEQYF,TGTGCCAGCAGCTTAGTTATAGGACTAGCGGGTACCTACGAGCAGTACTTC
TRBV7-9,TRBJ1-2,TRBD1,many,CASSSLLRDRGYANYGYTF,TGTGCCAGCAGCTCCCTACTCCGGGACAGGGGATATGCTAACTATGGCTACACCTTC
TRBV7-2,TRBJ2-2,TRBD1,many,CASSSSGTGELGGELFF,TGTGCCAGCAGCTCCAGTGGGACAGGGGAGTTGGGCGGGGAGCTGTTTTTT
TRBV28,TRBJ1-4,-,many,CASSSGDLEKLFF,TGTGCCAGCAGTTCCGGGGACCTTGAAAAACTGTTTTTT
TRBV28,TRBJ2-3,-,many,CASRSPGHGQYF,TGTGCCAGCAGGTCTCCGGGCCATGGGCAGTATTTT
TRBV19,TRBJ1-4,-,many,CASDFGLFF,TGTGCCAGTGACTTTGGACTGTTTTTT
TRBV6-1,TRBJ2-1,-,-,CASSPGLVANEQFF,TGTGCCAGCAGCCCCGGGCTCGTCGCGAATGAGCAGTTCTTC
TRBV7-2,TRBJ1-6,-,many,CASSLPVYRDNSPLHF,TGTGCCAGCAGCCTCCCGGTGTACAGGGATAATTCACCCCTCCACTTT
TRBV9,TRBJ1-6,-,many,CASSPGPSSYNSPLHF,TGTGCCAGCAGCCCCGGGCCGAGCTCCTATAATTCACCCCTCCACTTT
TRBV7-3,TRBJ2-3,TRBD2,many,CASSLSGGAKDTQYF,TGTGCCAGCAGCTTATCCGGGGGGGCCAAAGATACGCAGTATTTT
TRBV11-3,TRBJ2-1,TRBD2,many,CASSWTSDHNEQFF,TGTGCCAGCAGCTGGACTAGCGACCACAATGAGCAGTTCTTC
TRBV4-1,TRBJ2-1,-,-,CASSAATRAPDNEQFF,TGCGCCAGCAGCGCGGCAACCCGGGCCCCAGACAATGAGCAGTTCTTC
TRBV28,TRBJ2-3,-,-,CASSLWASGQGGSDTQYF,TGTGCCAGCAGTTTATGGGCATCCGGGCAGGGGGGCTCAGATACGCAGTATTTT
TRBV7-9,TRBJ2-2,TRBD1,few,CASIDRVTIGEPFF,TGTGCCAGCATCGACAGGGTAACGATCGGGGAGCCGTTTTTT
TRBV5-4,TRBJ2-5,TRBD2,few,CASRRTSGSEETQYF,TGTGCCAGCAGGAGGACTAGCGGGAGTGAAGAGACCCAGTACTTC
TRBV6-2/TRBV6-3,TRBJ2-1,-,many,CASSREIYNEQFF,TGTGCCAGCAGTCGCGAGATTTACAATGAGCAGTTCTTC